A selection of T cell receptor beta chains follows, all from one sample in a study of neurological immune-mediated disorders. One entry per CDR3 protein results from TCRdb running MiXCR on the 5' RACE reads. The repertoire holds over 65,000 distinct CDR3 sequences, with around 2.6% as singletons. What was sequenced was PBMCs. These receptors came from a woman aged 25 to 39 with multiple sclerosis. Both conserved end residues are part of each CDR3. D genes are given only for firm matches. Size is stated as once, few or many counts, or a class when the clone is expanded.

CDR3 length: 14; V gene: TRBV7-3; J gene: TRBJ2-1; clone size: many; D gene: TRBD2; CDR3 protein: CASSLRLAGDEQFF; CDR3 DNA: TGTGCCAGCAGCTTACGACTAGCGGGAGATGAGCAGTTCTTC
CDR3 length: 14; V gene: TRBV6-2/TRBV6-3; J gene: TRBJ2-1; clone size: many; D gene: TRBD2; CDR3 protein: CASTVGGGNNEQFF; CDR3 DNA: TGTGCCAGCACCGTGGGGGGGGGTAACAATGAGCAGTTCTTC
CDR3 length: 15; V gene: TRBV5-1; J gene: TRBJ1-6; clone size: many; D gene: NA; CDR3 protein: CASSRTTQSNSPLHF; CDR3 DNA: TGCGCCAGCAGCCGGACAACACAAAGTAATTCACCCCTCCACTTT
CDR3 length: 14; V gene: TRBV11-3; J gene: TRBJ2-7; clone size: many; D gene: TRBD2; CDR3 protein: CASSLGGAGVEQYF; CDR3 DNA: TGTGCCAGCAGCTTAGGCGGAGCGGGAGTCGAGCAGTACTTC
CDR3 length: 13; V gene: TRBV5-1; J gene: TRBJ2-1; clone size: many; D gene: NA; CDR3 protein: CASSLNEGHEQFF; CDR3 DNA: TGCGCCAGCAGCTTGAACGAAGGGCATGAGCAGTTCTTC
CDR3 length: 13; V gene: TRBV12-3/TRBV12-4; J gene: TRBJ2-7; clone size: many; D gene: NA; CDR3 protein: CASSLAFRIEQYF; CDR3 DNA: TGTGCCAGCAGTTTAGCTTTTAGAATAGAGCAGTACTTC
CDR3 length: 11; V gene: TRBV5-7; J gene: TRBJ2-1; clone size: many; D gene: NA; CDR3 protein: CASSPAGEQFF; CDR3 DNA: TGTGCCAGCAGCCCCGCCGGCGAGCAGTTCTTC
CDR3 length: 14; V gene: TRBV10-3; J gene: TRBJ1-5; clone size: many; D gene: NA; CDR3 protein: CAIGKDRFNQPQHF; CDR3 DNA: TGTGCCATCGGCAAGGACAGATTCAATCAGCCCCAGCATTTT
CDR3 length: 13; V gene: TRBV5-1; J gene: TRBJ2-5; clone size: many; D gene: TRBD1; CDR3 protein: CASSEDRAETQYF; CDR3 DNA: TGCGCCAGCAGCGAGGACAGGGCTGAGACCCAGTACTTC
CDR3 length: 15; V gene: TRBV12-3/TRBV12-4; J gene: TRBJ1-2; clone size: many; D gene: TRBD1; CDR3 protein: CASSSTGTGGNGYTF; CDR3 DNA: TGTGCCAGCAGCTCGACCGGGACAGGGGGAAACGGCTACACCTTC
CDR3 length: 14; V gene: TRBV6-5; J gene: TRBJ2-2; clone size: many; D gene: NA; CDR3 protein: CASSTRQYTGELFF; CDR3 DNA: TGTGCCAGCAGTACCCGACAGTACACCGGGGAGCTGTTTTTT
CDR3 length: 13; V gene: TRBV9; J gene: TRBJ2-3; clone size: many; D gene: NA; CDR3 protein: CASSVEVSDTQYF; CDR3 DNA: TGTGCCAGCAGCGTAGAGGTGTCAGATACGCAGTATTTT
CDR3 length: 15; V gene: TRBV6-5; J gene: TRBJ2-7; clone size: many; D gene: TRBD1; CDR3 protein: CASRTGGVVVDEQYF; CDR3 DNA: TGTGCCAGCAGAACAGGGGGCGTCGTGGTAGACGAGCAGTACTTC